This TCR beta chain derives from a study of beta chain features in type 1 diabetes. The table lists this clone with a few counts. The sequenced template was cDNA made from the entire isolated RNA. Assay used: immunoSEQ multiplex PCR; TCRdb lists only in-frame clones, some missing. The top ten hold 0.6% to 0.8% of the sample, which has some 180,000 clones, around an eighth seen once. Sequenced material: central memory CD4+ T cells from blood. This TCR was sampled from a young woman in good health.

The CDR3 nucleotides read TGTGCCAGCAGCTCCGCCGGGACAGGTGCGATGAACACTGAAGCTTTCTTT. Protein sequence: CASSSAGTGAMNTEAFF. The V call is TRBV7-8, the J call TRBJ1-1; 8 bases align to TRBD1. The CDR3 is 17 amino acids. Germline V gene sequence: CDR1 SGHVS, CDR2 FQNEAQ. The V gene end was trimmed by 4 bases and the J gene end by 0 bases; junction bases not matched to a gene: 10.